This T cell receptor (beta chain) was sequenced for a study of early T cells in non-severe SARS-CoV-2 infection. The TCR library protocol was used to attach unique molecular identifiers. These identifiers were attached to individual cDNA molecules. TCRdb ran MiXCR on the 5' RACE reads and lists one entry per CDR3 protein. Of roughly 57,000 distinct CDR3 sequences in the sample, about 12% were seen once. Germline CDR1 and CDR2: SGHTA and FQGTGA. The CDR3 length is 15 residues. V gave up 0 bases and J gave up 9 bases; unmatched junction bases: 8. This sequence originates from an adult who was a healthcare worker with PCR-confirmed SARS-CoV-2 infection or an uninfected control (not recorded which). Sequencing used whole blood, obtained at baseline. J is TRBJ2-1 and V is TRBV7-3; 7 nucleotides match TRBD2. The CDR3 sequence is CASSLTREALSEQFF. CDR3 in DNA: TGTGCCAGCAGCTTAACTCGGGAGGCACTCAGTGAGCAGTTCTTC.